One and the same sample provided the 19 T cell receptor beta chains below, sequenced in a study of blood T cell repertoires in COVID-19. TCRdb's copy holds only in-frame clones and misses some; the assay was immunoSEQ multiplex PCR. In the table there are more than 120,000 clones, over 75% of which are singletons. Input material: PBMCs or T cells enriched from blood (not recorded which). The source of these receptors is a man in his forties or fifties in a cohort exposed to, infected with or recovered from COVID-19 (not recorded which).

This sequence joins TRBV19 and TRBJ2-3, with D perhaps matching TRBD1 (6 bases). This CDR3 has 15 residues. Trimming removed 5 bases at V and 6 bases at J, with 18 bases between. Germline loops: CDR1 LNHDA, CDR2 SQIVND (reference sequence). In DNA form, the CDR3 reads TGTGCCAGTAGTTCCCGGGACACTAAACAGGATACGCAGTATTTT. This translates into CASSSRDTKQDTQYF.

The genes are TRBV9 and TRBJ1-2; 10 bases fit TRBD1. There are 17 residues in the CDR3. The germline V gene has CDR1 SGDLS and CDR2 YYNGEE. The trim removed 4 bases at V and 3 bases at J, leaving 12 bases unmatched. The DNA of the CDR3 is TGTGCCAGCAGCAAAGGGACAGGGGCCGCCCAGGACTATGGCTACACCTTC. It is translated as CASSKGTGAAQDYGYTF.

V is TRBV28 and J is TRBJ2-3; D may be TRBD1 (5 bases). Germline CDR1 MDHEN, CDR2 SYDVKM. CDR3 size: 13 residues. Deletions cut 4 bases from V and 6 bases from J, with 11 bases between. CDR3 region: CASSSGPWDTQYF. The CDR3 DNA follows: TGTGCCAGCAGTTCAGGGCCATGGGATACGCAGTATTTT.

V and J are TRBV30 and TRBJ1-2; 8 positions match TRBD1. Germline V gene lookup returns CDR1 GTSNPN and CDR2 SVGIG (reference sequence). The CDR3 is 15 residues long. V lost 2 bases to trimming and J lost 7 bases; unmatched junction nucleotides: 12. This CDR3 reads CAWSRQSDRAAGYTF. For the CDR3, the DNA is TGTGCCTGGAGTCGACAGTCGGACAGGGCTGCTGGCTACACCTTC.

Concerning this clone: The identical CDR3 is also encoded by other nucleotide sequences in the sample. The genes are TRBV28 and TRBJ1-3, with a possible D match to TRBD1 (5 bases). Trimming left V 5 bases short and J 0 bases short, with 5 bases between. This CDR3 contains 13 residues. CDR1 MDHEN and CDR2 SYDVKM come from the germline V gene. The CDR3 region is CASSQGSGNTIYF. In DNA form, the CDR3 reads TGTGCCAGCAGTCAGGGCTCTGGAAACACCATATATTTT. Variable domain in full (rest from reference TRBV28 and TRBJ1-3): DVKVTQSSRYLVKRTGEKVFLECVQDMDHENMFWYRQDPGLGLRLIYFSYDVKMKEKGDIPEGYSVSREKKERFSLILESASTNQTSMYLCASSQGSGNTIYFGEGSWLTVV.

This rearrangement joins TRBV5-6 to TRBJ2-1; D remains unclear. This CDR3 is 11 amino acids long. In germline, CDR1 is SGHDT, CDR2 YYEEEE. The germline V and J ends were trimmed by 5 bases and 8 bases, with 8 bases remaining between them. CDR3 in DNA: TGTGCCAGCAGTCGTATAGATGAGCAGTTCTTC. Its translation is CASSRIDEQFF.

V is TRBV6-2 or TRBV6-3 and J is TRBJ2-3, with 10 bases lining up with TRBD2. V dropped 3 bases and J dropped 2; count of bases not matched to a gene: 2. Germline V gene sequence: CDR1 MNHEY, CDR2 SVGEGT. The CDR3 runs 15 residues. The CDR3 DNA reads TGTGCCAGCAGTTATAGCGGGGGGAACACAGATACGCAGTATTTT. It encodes CASSYSGGNTDTQYF.

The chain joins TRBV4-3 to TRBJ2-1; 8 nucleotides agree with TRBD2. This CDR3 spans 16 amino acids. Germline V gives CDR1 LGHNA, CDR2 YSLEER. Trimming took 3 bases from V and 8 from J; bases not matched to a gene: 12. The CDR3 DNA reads TGCGCCAGCAGCCAGGGGGCGGGGGGCCTTACGGATGAGCAGTTCTTC. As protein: CASSQGAGGLTDEQFF.

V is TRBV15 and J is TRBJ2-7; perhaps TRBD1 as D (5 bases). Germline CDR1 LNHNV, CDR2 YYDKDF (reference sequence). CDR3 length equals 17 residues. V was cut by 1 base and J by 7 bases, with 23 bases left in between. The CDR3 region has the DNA TGTGCCACCAGCAGAGCGTATCGAGACAGAGCGTCTAGGGAGCAGTACTTC. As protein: CATSRAYRDRASREQYF.

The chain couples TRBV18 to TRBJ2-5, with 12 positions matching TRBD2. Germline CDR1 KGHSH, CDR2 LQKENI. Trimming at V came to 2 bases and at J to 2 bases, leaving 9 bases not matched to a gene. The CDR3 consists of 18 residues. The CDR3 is CASSPGLAGRKRQETQYF. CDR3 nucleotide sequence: TGTGCCAGCTCACCAGGACTAGCGGGAAGGAAGCGGCAAGAGACCCAGTACTTC.

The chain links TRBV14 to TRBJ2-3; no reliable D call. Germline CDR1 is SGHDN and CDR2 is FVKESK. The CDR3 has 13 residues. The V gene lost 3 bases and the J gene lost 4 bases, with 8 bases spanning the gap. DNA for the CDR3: TGTGCCAGCAGCCACCGAGTTGCAGATACGCAGTATTTT. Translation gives CASSHRVADTQYF. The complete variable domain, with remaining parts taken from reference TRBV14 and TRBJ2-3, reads EAGVTQFPSHSVIEKGQTVTLRCDPISGHDNLYWYRRVMGKEIKFLLHFVKESKQDESGMPNNRFLAERTGGTYSTLKVQPAELEDSGVYFCASSHRVADTQYFGPGTRLTVL.

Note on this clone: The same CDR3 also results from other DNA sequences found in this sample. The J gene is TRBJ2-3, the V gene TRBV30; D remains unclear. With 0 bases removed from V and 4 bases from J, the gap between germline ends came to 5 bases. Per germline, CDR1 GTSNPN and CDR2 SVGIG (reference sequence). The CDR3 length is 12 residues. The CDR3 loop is CAWSVLSDTQYF. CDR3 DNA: TGTGCCTGGAGTGTACTGTCAGATACGCAGTATTTT.

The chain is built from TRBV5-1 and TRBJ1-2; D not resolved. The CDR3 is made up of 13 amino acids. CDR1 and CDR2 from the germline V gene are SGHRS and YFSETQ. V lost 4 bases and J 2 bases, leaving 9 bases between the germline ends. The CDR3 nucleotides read TGCGCCAGCAGCCCCGAACACAACTATGGCTACACCTTC. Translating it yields CASSPEHNYGYTF.

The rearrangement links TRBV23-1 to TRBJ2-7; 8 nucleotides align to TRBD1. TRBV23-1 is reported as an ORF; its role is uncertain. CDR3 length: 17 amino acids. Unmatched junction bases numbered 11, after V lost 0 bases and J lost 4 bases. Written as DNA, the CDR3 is TGCGCCAGCAGTCAATCGGGATTGCAGGGGGCGATATACGAGCAGTACTTC. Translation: CASSQSGLQGAIYEQYF.

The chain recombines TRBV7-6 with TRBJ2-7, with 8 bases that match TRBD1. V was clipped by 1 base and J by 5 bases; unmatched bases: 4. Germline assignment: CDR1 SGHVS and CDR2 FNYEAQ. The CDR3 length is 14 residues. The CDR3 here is CASSLVQGADEQYF. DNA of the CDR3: TGTGCCAGCAGCTTAGTCCAGGGGGCTGACGAGCAGTACTTC.

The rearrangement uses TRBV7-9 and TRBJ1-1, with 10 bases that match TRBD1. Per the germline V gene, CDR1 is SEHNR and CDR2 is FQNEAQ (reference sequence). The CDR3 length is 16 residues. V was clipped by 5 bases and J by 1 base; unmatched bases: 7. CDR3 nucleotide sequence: TGTGCCAGCAGCCAACCGGGACAGGGGTGGAACACTGAAGCTTTCTTT. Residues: CASSQPGQGWNTEAFF.

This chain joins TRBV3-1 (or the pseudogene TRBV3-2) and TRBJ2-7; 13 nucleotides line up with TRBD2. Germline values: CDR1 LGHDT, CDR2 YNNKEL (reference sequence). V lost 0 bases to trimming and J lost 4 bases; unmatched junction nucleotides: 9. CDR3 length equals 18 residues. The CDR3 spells CASSQDYSGTSGTYEQYF. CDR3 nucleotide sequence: TGTGCCAGCAGCCAAGATTATTCTGGGACTAGCGGGACTTACGAGCAGTACTTC.

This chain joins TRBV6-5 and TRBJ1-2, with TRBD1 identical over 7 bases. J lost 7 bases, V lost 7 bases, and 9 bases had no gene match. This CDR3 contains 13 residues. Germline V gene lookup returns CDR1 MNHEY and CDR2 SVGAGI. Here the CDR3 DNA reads TGTGCCAGCACCAGAAAAGGGGGCGGTGGCTACACCTTC. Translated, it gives CASTRKGGGGYTF.

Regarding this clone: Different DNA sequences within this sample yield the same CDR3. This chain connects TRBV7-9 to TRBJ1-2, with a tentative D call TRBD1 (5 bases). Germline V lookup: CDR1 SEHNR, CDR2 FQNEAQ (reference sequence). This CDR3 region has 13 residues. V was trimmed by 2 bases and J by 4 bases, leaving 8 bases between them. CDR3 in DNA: TGTGCCAGCAGCTTACAGGGTTCCTATGGCTACACCTTC. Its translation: CASSLQGSYGYTF.